A selection of T cell receptor beta chains follows, all from one sample in a study of cytomegalovirus exposure and HLA in healthy donors. Clones were sequenced by immunoSEQ multiplex PCR, and TCRdb holds only the in-frame ones, with some missing. The data contain 70,000 to 95,000 clones, about 83% of them singletons. The sample was PBMCs. Every receptor here comes from a woman between 18 and 29 years old in good health and CMV-seropositive. Each CDR3 is given with its conserved first and last residue. D genes are given only for firm matches. Clone size is given for some rows only: seen once, a few or many times, or a class if the clone is expanded.

v_call: TRBV13; d_call: TRBD1; j_call: TRBJ1-2; clone_size: NA; cdr3_aa: CASSSPGQGDGYTF; cdr3_nt: TGTGCCAGCAGCTCGCCGGGACAGGGGGATGGCTACACCTTC
v_call: TRBV19; d_call: TRBD1; j_call: TRBJ1-2; clone_size: NA; cdr3_aa: CASRETTGASPYGYTF; cdr3_nt: TGTGCCAGTAGGGAAACGACAGGGGCTTCCCCCTATGGCTACACCTTC
v_call: TRBV6-6; d_call: NA; j_call: TRBJ2-7; clone_size: NA; cdr3_aa: CASSYTLQGYEQYF; cdr3_nt: TGTGCCAGCAGTTACACGCTCCAGGGGTACGAGCAGTACTTC
v_call: TRBV4-2; d_call: TRBD2; j_call: TRBJ2-1; clone_size: NA; cdr3_aa: CASSQGLAGAFNEQFF; cdr3_nt: TGTGCCAGCAGCCAAGGACTAGCGGGAGCTTTTAATGAGCAGTTCTTC
v_call: TRBV2; d_call: NA; j_call: TRBJ1-5; clone_size: NA; cdr3_aa: CASAGPNRPQHF; cdr3_nt: TGTGCCAGCGCCGGCCCTAACAGGCCCCAGCATTTT
v_call: TRBV5-1; d_call: NA; j_call: TRBJ1-2; clone_size: once; cdr3_aa: CASSSPGAVYGYTF; cdr3_nt: TGCGCCAGCAGCTCCCCGGGAGCGGTCTATGGCTACACCTTC
v_call: TRBV6-5; d_call: NA; j_call: TRBJ2-5; clone_size: NA; cdr3_aa: CASSFGQRETQYF; cdr3_nt: TGTGCCAGCAGTTTCGGACAGCGAGAGACCCAGTACTTC
v_call: TRBV9; d_call: TRBD2; j_call: TRBJ2-3; clone_size: NA; cdr3_aa: CASSVTSGSWADTQYF; cdr3_nt: TGTGCCAGCAGCGTTACTAGCGGGAGTTGGGCAGATACGCAGTATTTT
v_call: TRBV9; d_call: TRBD2; j_call: TRBJ2-1; clone_size: NA; cdr3_aa: CASSERLAVYNEQFF; cdr3_nt: TGTGCCAGCAGCGAACGACTAGCGGTGTACAATGAGCAGTTCTTC
v_call: TRBV15; d_call: NA; j_call: TRBJ2-1; clone_size: NA; cdr3_aa: CATSRDQYNEQFF; cdr3_nt: TGTGCCACCAGCAGAGACCAATACAATGAGCAGTTCTTC
v_call: TRBV11-3; d_call: NA; j_call: TRBJ1-1; clone_size: NA; cdr3_aa: CASSREAEAFF; cdr3_nt: TGTGCCAGCAGCCGGGAGGCTGAAGCTTTCTTT
v_call: TRBV2; d_call: TRBD2; j_call: TRBJ2-7; clone_size: once; cdr3_aa: CASSVVAGWGYEQYF; cdr3_nt: TGTGCCAGCAGTGTGGTAGCGGGTTGGGGCTACGAGCAGTACTTC
v_call: TRBV6-5; d_call: TRBD1; j_call: TRBJ2-5; clone_size: NA; cdr3_aa: CASSRDRETQYF; cdr3_nt: TGTGCCAGCAGTAGGGACAGGGAGACCCAGTACTTC
v_call: TRBV18; d_call: TRBD1; j_call: TRBJ1-2; clone_size: once; cdr3_aa: CASSPSPGTVGYTF; cdr3_nt: TGTGCCAGCTCACCCTCGCCCGGGACAGTTGGCTACACCTTC
v_call: TRBV6-1; d_call: NA; j_call: TRBJ1-6; clone_size: once; cdr3_aa: CASSAGLSSYNSPLHF; cdr3_nt: TGTGCCAGCAGTGCAGGGTTAAGCTCCTATAATTCCCCCCTCCACTTT
v_call: TRBV6-6; d_call: NA; j_call: TRBJ2-7; clone_size: NA; cdr3_aa: CAAVGDSYEQYF; cdr3_nt: TGTGCCGCTGTAGGGGATTCCTACGAGCAGTACTTC
v_call: TRBV5-1; d_call: TRBD2; j_call: TRBJ2-3; clone_size: NA; cdr3_aa: CASSFWLAGVLDTQYF; cdr3_nt: TGCGCCAGCAGCTTTTGGCTAGCGGGAGTTTTAGATACGCAGTATTTT
v_call: TRBV19; d_call: NA; j_call: TRBJ2-7; clone_size: NA; cdr3_aa: CASSTILQGLSYEQYF; cdr3_nt: TGTGCCAGTAGTACCATTCTGCAGGGTCTCTCCTACGAGCAGTACTTC
v_call: TRBV12-5; d_call: NA; j_call: TRBJ2-7; clone_size: NA; cdr3_aa: CASVPGFHEQYF; cdr3_nt: TGTGCTAGTGTACCAGGGTTCCACGAGCAGTACTTC
v_call: TRBV2; d_call: NA; j_call: TRBJ2-4; clone_size: NA; cdr3_aa: CASSEDTTIAKNIQYF; cdr3_nt: TGTGCCAGCAGTGAAGACACTACAATAGCCAAAAACATTCAGTACTTC
v_call: TRBV4-1; d_call: NA; j_call: TRBJ2-1; clone_size: NA; cdr3_aa: CASSQALYNEQFF; cdr3_nt: TGCGCCAGCAGCCAGGCTCTGTACAATGAGCAGTTCTTC
v_call: TRBV5-1; d_call: NA; j_call: TRBJ2-5; clone_size: NA; cdr3_aa: CASSTGQGLQETQYF; cdr3_nt: TGCGCCAGCAGCACCGGCCAGGGTCTCCAAGAGACCCAGTACTTC
v_call: TRBV4-1; d_call: TRBD1; j_call: TRBJ1-1; clone_size: NA; cdr3_aa: CASSQGQGRGTEAFF; cdr3_nt: TGCGCCAGCAGCCAAGGACAGGGGCGGGGTACTGAAGCTTTCTTT
v_call: TRBV7-2; d_call: NA; j_call: TRBJ1-2; clone_size: NA; cdr3_aa: CASSPFLVEVGYTF; cdr3_nt: TGTGCCAGCAGCCCATTTTTAGTGGAGGTTGGCTACACCTTC
v_call: TRBV28; d_call: TRBD1; j_call: TRBJ2-1; clone_size: NA; cdr3_aa: CASSSAINRDRRFF; cdr3_nt: TGTGCCAGCAGCTCGGCAATAAACCGGGACAGGCGGTTCTTC
v_call: TRBV7-8; d_call: TRBD1; j_call: TRBJ1-4; clone_size: NA; cdr3_aa: CASSVTGGEKLFF; cdr3_nt: TGTGCCAGCAGCGTGACAGGGGGTGAAAAACTGTTTTTT
v_call: TRBV6-1; d_call: TRBD1; j_call: TRBJ1-2; clone_size: NA; cdr3_aa: CASSGTGIYGYTF; cdr3_nt: TGTGCCAGCAGTGGGACAGGGATCTATGGCTACACCTTC
v_call: TRBV9; d_call: TRBD2; j_call: TRBJ2-2; clone_size: NA; cdr3_aa: CASSPPRLAGVTGELFF; cdr3_nt: TGTGCCAGCAGCCCTCCCCGACTAGCGGGAGTCACCGGGGAGCTGTTTTTT
v_call: TRBV29-1; d_call: NA; j_call: TRBJ2-7; clone_size: NA; cdr3_aa: CSVVTINSYEQYF; cdr3_nt: TGCAGCGTTGTAACTATCAACTCCTACGAGCAGTACTTC
v_call: TRBV28; d_call: TRBD2; j_call: TRBJ2-2; clone_size: NA; cdr3_aa: CASSSLAGLWGDTGELFF; cdr3_nt: TGTGCCAGCAGCTCTCTAGCGGGCCTGTGGGGGGACACCGGGGAGCTGTTTTTT
v_call: TRBV7-8; d_call: NA; j_call: TRBJ2-7; clone_size: once; cdr3_aa: CASSLSSYEQYF; cdr3_nt: TGTGCCAGCAGCTTGAGCTCCTACGAGCAGTACTTC
v_call: TRBV5-1; d_call: NA; j_call: TRBJ2-3; clone_size: NA; cdr3_aa: CASSLAGTDTQYF; cdr3_nt: TGCGCCAGCAGCTTGGCTGGCACAGATACGCAGTATTTT
v_call: TRBV5-8; d_call: NA; j_call: TRBJ1-2; clone_size: NA; cdr3_aa: CASSLDRPPIAGYTF; cdr3_nt: TGTGCCAGCAGCTTGGACAGGCCCCCTATAGCCGGCTACACCTTC
v_call: TRBV5-1; d_call: NA; j_call: TRBJ1-1; clone_size: NA; cdr3_aa: CASSPIQVGGGLNTEAFF; cdr3_nt: TGCGCCAGCAGCCCTATTCAGGTGGGGGGGGGTTTGAACACTGAAGCTTTCTTT
v_call: TRBV6-1; d_call: NA; j_call: TRBJ1-1; clone_size: NA; cdr3_aa: CASSESRYTEAFF; cdr3_nt: TGTGCCAGCAGTGAATCGCGATACACTGAAGCTTTCTTT
v_call: TRBV21-1; d_call: NA; j_call: TRBJ1-2; clone_size: NA; cdr3_aa: CASFPSTGLSGYTF; cdr3_nt: TGTGCCAGCTTTCCCTCGACAGGGTTGAGTGGCTACACCTTC
v_call: TRBV19; d_call: NA; j_call: TRBJ2-6; clone_size: NA; cdr3_aa: CATRKLGSGANVLTF; cdr3_nt: TGTGCCACCAGGAAGCTTGGCTCTGGGGCCAACGTCCTGACTTTC
v_call: TRBV28; d_call: TRBD2; j_call: TRBJ2-1; clone_size: NA; cdr3_aa: CASSRRGLADSYNEQFF; cdr3_nt: TGTGCCAGCAGCCGGCGGGGACTAGCGGATTCCTACAATGAGCAGTTCTTC
v_call: TRBV7-8; d_call: NA; j_call: TRBJ2-1; clone_size: NA; cdr3_aa: CASSPLPYNEQFF; cdr3_nt: TGTGCCAGCAGCCCCCTACCCTACAATGAGCAGTTCTTC
v_call: TRBV25-1; d_call: TRBD1; j_call: TRBJ2-2; clone_size: NA; cdr3_aa: CASSESLTGATGELFF; cdr3_nt: TGTGCCAGCAGTGAATCGTTAACAGGGGCCACCGGGGAGCTGTTTTTT
v_call: TRBV7-9; d_call: TRBD1; j_call: TRBJ1-1; clone_size: NA; cdr3_aa: CASSTDRANTEAFF; cdr3_nt: TGTGCCAGCAGCACCGACAGGGCGAACACTGAAGCTTTCTTT
v_call: TRBV28; d_call: TRBD1; j_call: TRBJ1-2; clone_size: few; cdr3_aa: CASRQGDYGYTF; cdr3_nt: TGTGCCAGCAGACAGGGGGACTATGGCTACACCTTC
v_call: TRBV7-7; d_call: NA; j_call: TRBJ2-7; clone_size: NA; cdr3_aa: CASSLAGGNEQYF; cdr3_nt: TGTGCTAGCAGCTTAGCCGGGGGAAACGAGCAGTACTTC
v_call: TRBV7-9; d_call: TRBD1; j_call: TRBJ1-1; clone_size: NA; cdr3_aa: CASSLIGTVGAFF; cdr3_nt: TGTGCCAGCAGCTTAATCGGGACAGTAGGGGCTTTCTTT
v_call: TRBV27; d_call: NA; j_call: TRBJ1-5; clone_size: few; cdr3_aa: CASSLSQGRVNQPQHF; cdr3_nt: TGTGCCAGCAGTTTATCCCAGGGTCGGGTCAATCAGCCCCAGCATTTT
v_call: TRBV5-1; d_call: NA; j_call: TRBJ1-4; clone_size: NA; cdr3_aa: CASSLEGRDLVF; cdr3_nt: TGCGCCAGCAGCTTGGAGGGCAGGGACTTGGTTTTT
v_call: TRBV27; d_call: TRBD1; j_call: TRBJ1-6; clone_size: NA; cdr3_aa: CASRTTGSSPLHF; cdr3_nt: TGTGCCAGTAGGACGACAGGGTCGTCACCCCTCCACTTT
v_call: TRBV6-5; d_call: NA; j_call: TRBJ2-3; clone_size: NA; cdr3_aa: CASSYTGSSTDTQYF; cdr3_nt: TGTGCCAGCAGTTACACGGGGTCAAGCACAGATACGCAGTATTTT
v_call: TRBV28; d_call: NA; j_call: TRBJ2-2; clone_size: NA; cdr3_aa: CASSPRRLRGPGELFF; cdr3_nt: TGTGCCAGCAGTCCCCGGAGATTGCGGGGGCCCGGGGAGCTGTTTTTT
v_call: TRBV5-1; d_call: TRBD1; j_call: TRBJ1-5; clone_size: NA; cdr3_aa: CASSLGTGGRDQPQHF; cdr3_nt: TGCGCCAGCAGCTTGGGAACAGGGGGACGTGATCAGCCCCAGCATTTT
v_call: TRBV28; d_call: TRBD1; j_call: TRBJ2-2; clone_size: NA; cdr3_aa: CASSPRDRVVGELFF; cdr3_nt: TGTGCCAGCAGTCCGCGGGACAGGGTGGTCGGGGAGCTGTTTTTT
v_call: TRBV5-1; d_call: TRBD1; j_call: TRBJ1-4; clone_size: NA; cdr3_aa: CASSTGGGNEKLFF; cdr3_nt: TGCGCCAGCAGCACAGGGGGCGGGAATGAAAAACTGTTTTTT
v_call: TRBV9; d_call: TRBD2; j_call: TRBJ2-2; clone_size: NA; cdr3_aa: CASSPEGTSGRHTGELFF; cdr3_nt: TGTGCCAGCAGCCCGGAAGGGACTAGCGGGCGCCACACCGGGGAGCTGTTTTTT